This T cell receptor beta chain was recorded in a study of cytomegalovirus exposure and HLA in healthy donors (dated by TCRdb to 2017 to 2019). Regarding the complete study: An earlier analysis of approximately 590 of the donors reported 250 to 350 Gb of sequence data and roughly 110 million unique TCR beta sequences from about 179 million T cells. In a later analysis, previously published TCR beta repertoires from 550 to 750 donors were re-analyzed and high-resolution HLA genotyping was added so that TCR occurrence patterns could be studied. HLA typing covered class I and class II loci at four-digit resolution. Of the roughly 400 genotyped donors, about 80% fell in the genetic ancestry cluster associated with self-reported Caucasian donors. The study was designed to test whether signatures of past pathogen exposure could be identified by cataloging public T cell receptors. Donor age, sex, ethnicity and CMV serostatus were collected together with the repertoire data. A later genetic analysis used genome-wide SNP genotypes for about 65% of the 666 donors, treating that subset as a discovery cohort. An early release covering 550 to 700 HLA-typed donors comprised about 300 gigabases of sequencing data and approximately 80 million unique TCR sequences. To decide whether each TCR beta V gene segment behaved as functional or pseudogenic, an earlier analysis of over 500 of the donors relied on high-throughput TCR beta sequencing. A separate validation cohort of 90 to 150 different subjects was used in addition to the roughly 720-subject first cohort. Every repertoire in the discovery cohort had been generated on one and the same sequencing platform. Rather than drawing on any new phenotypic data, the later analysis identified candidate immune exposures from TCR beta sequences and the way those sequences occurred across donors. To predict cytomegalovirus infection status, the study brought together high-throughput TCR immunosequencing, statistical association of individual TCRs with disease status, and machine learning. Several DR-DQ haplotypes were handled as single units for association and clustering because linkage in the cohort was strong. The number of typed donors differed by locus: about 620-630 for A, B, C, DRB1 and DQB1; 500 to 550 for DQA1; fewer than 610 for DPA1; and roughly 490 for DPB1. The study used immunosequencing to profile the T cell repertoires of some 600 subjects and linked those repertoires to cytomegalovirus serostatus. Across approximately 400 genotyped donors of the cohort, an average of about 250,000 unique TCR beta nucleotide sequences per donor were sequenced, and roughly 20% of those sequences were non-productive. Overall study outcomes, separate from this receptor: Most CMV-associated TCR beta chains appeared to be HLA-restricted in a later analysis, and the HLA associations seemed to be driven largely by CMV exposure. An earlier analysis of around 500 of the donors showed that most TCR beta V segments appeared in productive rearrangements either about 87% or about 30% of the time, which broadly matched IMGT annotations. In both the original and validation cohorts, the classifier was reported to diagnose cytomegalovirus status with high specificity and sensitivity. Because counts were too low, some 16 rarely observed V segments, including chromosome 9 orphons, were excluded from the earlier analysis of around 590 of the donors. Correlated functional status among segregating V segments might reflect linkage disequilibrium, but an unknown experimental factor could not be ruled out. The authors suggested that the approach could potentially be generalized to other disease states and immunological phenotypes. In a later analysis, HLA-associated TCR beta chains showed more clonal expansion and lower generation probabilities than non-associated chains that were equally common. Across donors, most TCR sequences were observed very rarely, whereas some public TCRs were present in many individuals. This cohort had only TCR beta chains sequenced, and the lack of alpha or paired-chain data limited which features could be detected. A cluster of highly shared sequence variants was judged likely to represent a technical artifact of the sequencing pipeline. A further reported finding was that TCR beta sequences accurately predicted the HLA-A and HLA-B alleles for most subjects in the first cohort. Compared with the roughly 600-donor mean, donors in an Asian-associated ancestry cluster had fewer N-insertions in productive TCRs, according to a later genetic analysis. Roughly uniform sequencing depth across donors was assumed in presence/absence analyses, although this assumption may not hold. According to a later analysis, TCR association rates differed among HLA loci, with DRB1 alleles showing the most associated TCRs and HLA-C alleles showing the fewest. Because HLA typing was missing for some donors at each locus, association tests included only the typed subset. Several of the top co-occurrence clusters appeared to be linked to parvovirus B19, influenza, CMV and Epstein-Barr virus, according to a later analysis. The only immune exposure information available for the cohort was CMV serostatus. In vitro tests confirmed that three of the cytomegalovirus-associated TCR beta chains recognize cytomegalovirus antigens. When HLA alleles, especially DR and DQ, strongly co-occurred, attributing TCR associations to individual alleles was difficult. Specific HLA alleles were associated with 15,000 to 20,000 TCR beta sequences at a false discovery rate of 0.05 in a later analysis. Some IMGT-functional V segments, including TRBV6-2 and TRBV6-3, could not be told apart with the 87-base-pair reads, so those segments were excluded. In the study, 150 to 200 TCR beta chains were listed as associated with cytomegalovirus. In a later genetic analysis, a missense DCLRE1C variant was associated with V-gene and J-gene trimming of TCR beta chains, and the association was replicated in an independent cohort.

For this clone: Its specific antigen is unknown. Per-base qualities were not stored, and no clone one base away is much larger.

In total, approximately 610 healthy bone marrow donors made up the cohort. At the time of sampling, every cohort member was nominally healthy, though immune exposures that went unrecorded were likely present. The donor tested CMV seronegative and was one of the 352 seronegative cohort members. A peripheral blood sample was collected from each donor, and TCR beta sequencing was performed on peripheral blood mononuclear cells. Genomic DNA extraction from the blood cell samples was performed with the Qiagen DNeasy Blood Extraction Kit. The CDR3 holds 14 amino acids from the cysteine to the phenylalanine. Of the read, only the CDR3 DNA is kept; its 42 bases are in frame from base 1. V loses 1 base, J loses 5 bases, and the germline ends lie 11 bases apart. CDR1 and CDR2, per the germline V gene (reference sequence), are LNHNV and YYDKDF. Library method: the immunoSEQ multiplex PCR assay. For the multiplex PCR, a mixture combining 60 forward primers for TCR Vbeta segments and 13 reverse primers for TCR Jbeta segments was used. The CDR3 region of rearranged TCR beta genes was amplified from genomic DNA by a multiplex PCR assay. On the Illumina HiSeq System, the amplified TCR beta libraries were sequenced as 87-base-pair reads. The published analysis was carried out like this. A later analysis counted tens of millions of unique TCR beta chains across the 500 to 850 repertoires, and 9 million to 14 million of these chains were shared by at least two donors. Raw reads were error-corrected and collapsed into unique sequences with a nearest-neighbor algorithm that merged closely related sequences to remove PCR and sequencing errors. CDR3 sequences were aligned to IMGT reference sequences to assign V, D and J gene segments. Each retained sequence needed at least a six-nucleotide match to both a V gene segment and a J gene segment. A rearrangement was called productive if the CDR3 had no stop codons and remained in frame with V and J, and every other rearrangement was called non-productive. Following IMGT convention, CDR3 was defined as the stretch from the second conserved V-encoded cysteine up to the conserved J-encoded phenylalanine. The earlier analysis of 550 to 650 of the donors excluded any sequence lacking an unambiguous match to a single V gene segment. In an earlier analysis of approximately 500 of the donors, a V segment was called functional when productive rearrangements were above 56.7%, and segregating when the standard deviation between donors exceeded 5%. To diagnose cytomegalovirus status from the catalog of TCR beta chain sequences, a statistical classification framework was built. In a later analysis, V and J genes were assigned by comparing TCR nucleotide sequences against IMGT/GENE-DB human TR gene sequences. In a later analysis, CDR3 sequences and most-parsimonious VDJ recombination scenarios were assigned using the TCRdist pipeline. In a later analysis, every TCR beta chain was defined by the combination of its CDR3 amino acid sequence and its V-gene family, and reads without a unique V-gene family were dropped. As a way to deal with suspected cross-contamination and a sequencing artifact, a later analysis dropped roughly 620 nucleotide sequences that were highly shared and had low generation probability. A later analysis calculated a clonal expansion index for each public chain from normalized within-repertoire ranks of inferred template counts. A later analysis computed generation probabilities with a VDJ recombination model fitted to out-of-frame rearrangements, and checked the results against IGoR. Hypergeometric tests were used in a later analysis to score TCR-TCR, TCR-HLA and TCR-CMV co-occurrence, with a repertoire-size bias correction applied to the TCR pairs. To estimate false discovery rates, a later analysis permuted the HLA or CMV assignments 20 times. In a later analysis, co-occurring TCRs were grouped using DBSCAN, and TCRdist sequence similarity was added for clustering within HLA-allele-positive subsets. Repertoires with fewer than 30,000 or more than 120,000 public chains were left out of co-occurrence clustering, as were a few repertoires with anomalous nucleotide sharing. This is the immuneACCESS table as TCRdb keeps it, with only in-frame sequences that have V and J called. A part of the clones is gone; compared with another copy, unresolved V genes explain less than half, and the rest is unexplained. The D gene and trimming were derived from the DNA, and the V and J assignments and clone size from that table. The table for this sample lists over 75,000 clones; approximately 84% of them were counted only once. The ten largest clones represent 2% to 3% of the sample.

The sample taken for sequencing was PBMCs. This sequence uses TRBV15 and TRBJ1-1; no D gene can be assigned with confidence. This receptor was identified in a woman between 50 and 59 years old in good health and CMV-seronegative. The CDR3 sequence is CATSRAPRETEAFF. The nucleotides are TGTGCCACCAGCAGAGCCCCGCGGGAGACTGAAGCTTTCTTT.